This TCR beta chain came from a study of spatial heterogeneity in lung cancer. Study information: Combinations of a unique TCR and a UMI were tallied in raw reads, and on average each appeared more than ten times. General study results and limits: Detection of ubiquitous tumor TCRs in blood was higher at resection than follow-up.

The CDR3 sequence is 11 residues long. V was pared by 4 bases and J by 10 bases, with 10 bases between. The germline V gene encodes CDR1 MDHEN and CDR2 SYDVKM. Time point in this sample: sample taken at primary tumor resection. Sequencing was performed on whole RNA extracted from tumor and nontumor lung tissue, or from frozen PBMC, and the material was left unsorted. The donors, 72 patients with untreated early-stage non-small cell lung cancer, provided the samples. TCRdb re-called the 5' RACE reads through MiXCR, storing one row per CDR3 protein. The data contain around 40,000 distinct CDR3 sequences, approximately 5.5% of them singletons. This clonotype occurred many times. Its antigen remains unknown.

This TCR was sampled from a male donor with early-stage non-small cell lung cancer. The chain employs TRBV28 and TRBJ1-1; D might be TRBD1 (5 bases). The material sequenced was PBMCs, taken at surgery. CDR3 in DNA: TGTGCCAGCAGTTCCCGGGACCCAGCTTTCTTT. Amino acid sequence: CASSSRDPAFF.